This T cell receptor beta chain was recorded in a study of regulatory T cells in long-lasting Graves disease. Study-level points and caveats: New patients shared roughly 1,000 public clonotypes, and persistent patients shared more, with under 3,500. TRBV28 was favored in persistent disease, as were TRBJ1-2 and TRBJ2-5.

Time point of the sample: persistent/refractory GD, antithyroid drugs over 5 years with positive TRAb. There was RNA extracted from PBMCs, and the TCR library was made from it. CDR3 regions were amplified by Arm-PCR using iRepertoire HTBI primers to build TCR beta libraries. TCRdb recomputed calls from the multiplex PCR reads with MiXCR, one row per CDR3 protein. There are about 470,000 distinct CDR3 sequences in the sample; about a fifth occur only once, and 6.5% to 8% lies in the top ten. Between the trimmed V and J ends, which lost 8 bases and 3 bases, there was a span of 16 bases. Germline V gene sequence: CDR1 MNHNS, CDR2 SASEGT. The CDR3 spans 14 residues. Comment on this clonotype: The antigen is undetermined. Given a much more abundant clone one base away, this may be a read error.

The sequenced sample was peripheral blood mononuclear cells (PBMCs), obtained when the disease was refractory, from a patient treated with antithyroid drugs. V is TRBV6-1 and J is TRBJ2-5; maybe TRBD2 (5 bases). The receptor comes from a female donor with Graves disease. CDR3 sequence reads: CASCGIGLEETQYF. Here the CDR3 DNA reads TGTGCCAGCTGTGGTATAGGACTCGAAGAGACCCAGTACTTC.